A single sample is the source of the 24 T cell receptor beta chains below, sequenced in a study of blood T cell repertoires in COVID-19. The data were produced by immunoSEQ multiplex PCR, yet TCRdb's version contains in-frame clones alone and is incomplete. The sample includes about 180,000 clones, roughly 80% of them seen just once. The sample comprised PBMCs or T cells enriched from blood (not recorded which). These receptors all stem from a woman aged 45-65 years who had recovered from COVID-19.

The V gene is TRBV7-6, the J gene TRBJ1-1, with TRBD1 identical over 8 bases. CDR1 is SGHVS and CDR2 is FNYEAQ in the germline V gene. J lost 2 bases, V lost 1 base, and 3 bases had no gene match. The CDR3 consists of 15 residues. In DNA, the CDR3 is TGTGCCAGCAGCTTAGGAGGACAGGGAAACACTGAAGCTTTCTTT. This encodes CASSLGGQGNTEAFF.

This clone has only a few counts. The rearrangement links TRBV4-2 to TRBJ1-2; tentatively, D is TRBD1 (6 bases). Germline-derived CDR1 and CDR2 are LGHNA and YNFKEQ. V lost 6 bases to trimming and J lost 7 bases, with 18 bases between them. This CDR3 contains 14 residues. This chain's CDR3 is CASSPAGGRVGYTF. In DNA, the CDR3 is TGTGCCAGCAGTCCCGCCGGGGGGCGGGTTGGCTACACCTTC.

As regards this clone: Other DNA sequences of this sample code for an identical CDR3. The chain employs TRBV3-1 (or the pseudogene TRBV3-2) and TRBJ1-5, with D possibly TRBD1 on 6 matching bases. CDR3 length: 13 residues. Germline V gene lookup returns CDR1 LGHDT and CDR2 YNNKEL (reference sequence). V dropped 3 bases and J dropped 7 bases, with 10 bases sitting between them. The CDR3 loop is CASSQAQGQPQHF. In DNA form, the CDR3 reads TGTGCCAGCAGCCAGGCCCAGGGGCAGCCCCAGCATTTT.

This clone was observed once. The rearrangement joins TRBV19 to TRBJ1-5, with 10 bases fitting TRBD1. Germline values: CDR1 LNHDA, CDR2 SQIVND (reference sequence). Losses at the gene ends were 5 bases for V and 5 bases for J; bases not matched to a gene: 0. There are 13 residues in the CDR3. In nucleotides, the CDR3 is TGTGCCAGTAGTGGACAGGGGGATCAGCCCCAGCATTTT. Its protein product is CASSGQGDQPQHF.

This clone has a handful of counts. The J gene is TRBJ1-3, the V gene TRBV7-2, with unresolved D. V dropped 1 base and J dropped 0 bases, with 4 bases sitting between them. The CDR3 sequence is 14 residues long. CDR1 SGHTA and CDR2 FQGNSA come from the germline V gene. The CDR3 coding sequence is TGTGCCAGCAGCTTAGGTCTCTCTGGAAACACCATATATTTT. Its protein product is CASSLGLSGNTIYF. Full variable domain (remainder filled in from reference TRBV7-2 and TRBJ1-3): GAGVSQSPSNKVTEKGKDVELRCDPISGHTALYWYRQSLGQGLEFLIYFQGNSAPDKSGLPSDRFSAERTGGSVSTLTIQRTQQEDSAVYLCASSLGLSGNTIYFGEGSWLTVV.

The chain is built from TRBV5-5 and TRBJ2-7, with 7 bases aligning to TRBD2. V was clipped by 4 bases and J by 6 bases; unmatched bases: 13. The CDR3 is 15 amino acids. Germline V gene lookup returns CDR1 SGHKS and CDR2 YYEKEE (reference sequence). In DNA form, the CDR3 reads TGTGCCAGCAGCGTAGCTGGGGGGAGGGCGTCCGAGCAGTACTTC. Translated, it gives CASSVAGGRASEQYF.

The chain links TRBV11-1 to TRBJ1-1; D ambiguous. V lost 3 bases and J 7 bases, leaving 6 bases between the germline ends. The CDR3 is made up of 11 amino acids. The germline V gene has CDR1 SGHAT and CDR2 FQDESV (reference sequence). The CDR3 sequence: CASSFSGEAFF. The CDR3 DNA reads as TGTGCCAGCAGCTTCAGCGGTGAAGCTTTCTTT.

The chain is built from TRBV6-6 and TRBJ2-7; possible D gene TRBD1, 6 bases. The V gene lost 3 bases and the J gene lost 4 bases, with 10 bases spanning the gap. CDR3 length equals 13 residues. From germline, CDR1 is MNHNY and CDR2 SVGAGI (reference sequence). CDR3: CASSYPGQYEQYF. The CDR3 DNA follows: TGTGCCAGCAGTTATCCTGGACAGTACGAGCAGTACTTC.

This chain connects TRBV7-9 to TRBJ1-1, with 10 nucleotides matching TRBD1. V gave up 7 bases and J gave up 1 base; unmatched junction bases: 9. The CDR3 has 16 residues. Germline CDR1 reads SEHNR; CDR2 reads FQNEAQ (reference sequence). Here the CDR3 reads CASIETGGGGNTEAFF. The CDR3 DNA sequence: TGTGCCAGCATAGAGACAGGGGGCGGCGGGAACACTGAAGCTTTCTTT.

The CDR3 protein is CASSQIQTDRVDTQYF. As DNA, the CDR3 is TGCGCCAGCAGTCAAATTCAAACGGACAGGGTGGATACGCAGTATTTT. The chain uses TRBV23-1 and TRBJ2-3; 8 bases are a match to TRBD1. TRBV23-1 is an open reading frame, and its role is uncertain. Unmatched junction bases numbered 10, after V lost 2 bases and J lost 6 bases. This CDR3 spans 16 amino acids.

This clone was detected many times. The CDR3 DNA follows: TGTGCCATCACCCGACAGGAGAACTATGGCTACACCTTC. It yields the protein CAITRQENYGYTF. The chain couples TRBV10-3 to TRBJ1-2; D perhaps matches TRBD1 (6 bases). CDR3 length equals 13 residues. In germline, CDR1 is ENHRY, CDR2 SYGVKD. Trimming removed 7 bases at V and 2 bases at J, with 11 bases between.

This clone was counted once. The rearrangement joins TRBV25-1 to TRBJ1-6, with D possibly matching TRBD1 (5 bases). The germline CDR1 and CDR2 sequences are MGHDK and SYGVNS. This CDR3 is built from 13 residues. Deletions cut 2 bases from V and 9 bases from J, with 8 bases between. Here the CDR3 reads CASSETGRSPLHF. DNA for the CDR3: TGTGCCAGCAGTGAAACAGGCCGTTCACCCCTCCACTTT.

The J gene is TRBJ1-1, the V gene TRBV7-2; D is uncertain. Trimming took off 5 bases at V and 7 bases at J, with 14 bases between the two ends. Germline CDR1 reads SGHTA; CDR2 reads FQGNSA. This CDR3 region has 13 residues. The CDR3 DNA sequence: TGTGCCAGCAGCGAATCAAGCGGGGTTGAAGCTTTCTTT. Protein sequence: CASSESSGVEAFF.

CDR3: CASSVAPRDRAGELFF. The CDR3 coding sequence is TGTGCCAGCAGCGTAGCTCCCCGGGACAGGGCGGGGGAGCTGTTTTTT. V is TRBV9 and J is TRBJ2-2; 9 nucleotides align to TRBD1. Germline-derived CDR1 and CDR2 are SGDLS and YYNGEE. This CDR3 has 16 residues. V lost 0 bases to trimming and J lost 8 bases; unmatched junction nucleotides: 8.

This clone was seen ten or more times. V gene TRBV28 combines with J gene TRBJ2-5, with D possibly matching TRBD2 (6 bases). Germline values: CDR1 MDHEN, CDR2 SYDVKM. This CDR3 is 13 amino acids long. V was cut by 6 bases and J by 3 bases, with 11 bases left in between. The CDR3 region has the DNA TGTGCCAGCAGGCTAGCGATCGAAGAGACCCAGTACTTC. Protein sequence: CASRLAIEETQYF.

This clone was seen a single time. J is TRBJ1-2 and V is TRBV24-1, with TRBD1 matching over 11 bases. Trimming removed 4 bases from V and 4 bases from J; junction bases left unmatched: 7. Germline assignment: CDR1 KGHDR and CDR2 SFDVKD. This CDR3 contains 16 residues. The CDR3 sequence: CATSDEGTGGPYGYTF. CDR3 bases: TGTGCCACCAGTGACGAAGGGACAGGGGGTCCCTATGGCTACACCTTC.

J is TRBJ1-4 and V is TRBV27; tentatively, D is TRBD1 (5 bases). V was shortened by 3 bases and J by 8 bases, with 10 bases between the two germline ends. Germline lookup yields CDR1 MNHEY and CDR2 SMNVEV (reference sequence). The CDR3 extends over 13 amino acids. This CDR3 reads CASSLRRGEKLFF. The CDR3 DNA reads as TGTGCCAGCAGTTTGAGGCGGGGGGAAAAACTGTTTTTT.

This chain joins TRBV7-9 and TRBJ2-5; possible D gene TRBD2, 6 bases. The germline V gene encodes CDR1 SEHNR and CDR2 FQNEAQ (reference sequence). The CDR3 runs 15 residues. The ends were cut back, 2 bases at V and 3 bases at J, with 13 bases in the middle. CDR3 sequence: CASSLLSGSKETQYF. The CDR3 bases are TGTGCCAGCAGCTTATTAAGCGGGTCTAAAGAGACCCAGTACTTC.

The chain is built from TRBV10-3 and TRBJ2-3, with 10 bases aligning to TRBD1. The J segment lost 3 bases and the V segment lost 7 bases, leaving 4 bases of the junction unmatched. Germline V gives CDR1 ENHRY, CDR2 SYGVKD. This CDR3 contains 14 residues. In nucleotides, the CDR3 is TGTGCCATCAAAGGACAGGGGGGTACAGATACGCAGTATTTT. This sequence encodes CAIKGQGGTDTQYF.

The V and J genes are TRBV20-1 and TRBJ2-7, with TRBD1 identical over 7 bases. Germline V lookup: CDR1 DFQATT, CDR2 SNEGSKA (reference sequence). The V segment lost 3 bases and the J segment 1 base; nucleotides outside the gene matches: 9. The CDR3 consists of 15 residues. The CDR3 DNA sequence: TGCAGTGCTAGTCGGGGCGACAGGGCTTCCTACGAGCAGTACTTC. Translation gives CSASRGDRASYEQYF.

This clone has just one count. The chain couples TRBV6-5 to TRBJ2-1; 7 positions agree with TRBD1. This CDR3 spans 14 amino acids. Germline values: CDR1 MNHEY, CDR2 SVGAGI. Unmatched junction bases numbered 7, after V lost 6 bases and J lost 5 bases. CDR3 DNA sequence: TGTGCCAGCAGCCGACAGGGTCGGAACAATGAGCAGTTCTTC. Amino acid sequence: CASSRQGRNNEQFF.

The CDR3 is CSVERDRVIAFF. CDR3 DNA: TGCAGCGTTGAGAGGGACAGGGTCATAGCTTTCTTT. The chain carries TRBV29-1 and TRBJ1-1; 9 bases line up with TRBD1. V was clipped by 3 bases and J by 10 bases; unmatched bases: 6. The CDR3 length is 12 residues. The germline CDR1 and CDR2 sequences are SQVTM and ANQGSEA.

V usage is TRBV27 and J usage is TRBJ1-2, with 9 bases matching TRBD1. This CDR3 spans 14 amino acids. Germline V lookup: CDR1 MNHEY, CDR2 SMNVEV (reference sequence). V lost 5 bases to trimming and J lost 9 bases; unmatched junction nucleotides: 10. The CDR3 loop is CASSGTRTGDSYTF. CDR3 sequence (DNA): TGTGCCAGCAGTGGCACCCGGACAGGGGATAGCTACACCTTC.

The J gene is TRBJ1-2, the V gene TRBV19; 7 bases line up with TRBD1. Losses at the gene ends were 7 bases for V and 4 bases for J; bases not matched to a gene: 6. Germline V CDR1 and CDR2: LNHDA, SQIVND (reference sequence). This CDR3 has 13 residues. CDR3 in amino acids: CASNPDRTYGYTF. The CDR3 DNA follows: TGTGCCAGTAACCCGGACAGGACCTATGGCTACACCTTC.